The entry that follows covers one T cell receptor beta chain sequence. This sample was taken from a study of shared clonotypes between healthy human individuals. It was CD45RO-negative cells, positively selected for CCR7, that made up naive CD8 cells, with terminally differentiated effector memory CD45RA+ cells excluded. Measured with immunoSEQ multiplex PCR; TCRdb has only the in-frame clones, and not every one. The sample lists fewer than 1 million clones, approximately 96% seen once, with under 0.3% in the top ten. The germline CDR1 and CDR2 sequences are MRHNA and SNTAGT. The CDR3 runs to 15 residues. V lost 8 bases and J lost 3, with 19 bases in between.

The TCR comes from a man younger than 45 in good health. The sample comprised naive CD8+ T cells sorted from blood. The chain uses TRBV6-4 and TRBJ1-1; D is possibly TRBD1 (6 bases). The CDR3 here is CASPRRGAAYTEAFF. The DNA for the CDR3 is TGTGCCAGCCCCCGGCGGGGGGCCGCGTACACTGAAGCTTTCTTT.